The 15 T cell receptor beta chains reported below all come from one sample, sequenced in a study of blood T cell repertoires in COVID-19. Measured with immunoSEQ multiplex PCR; TCRdb has only the in-frame clones, and not every one. The sample lists 80,000 or so clones, around 80% occurring once. Material for sequencing was peripheral blood. The receptor source for this set is a man aged 60 to 75 with acute or convalescent COVID-19.

The V gene is TRBV5-6, the J gene TRBJ1-1; D remains unclear. This CDR3 region has 14 residues. From germline, CDR1 is SGHDT and CDR2 YYEEEE. V dropped 3 bases and J dropped 2 bases, with 11 bases sitting between them. This CDR3 reads CASSSIHYNTEAFF. The DNA of the CDR3 is TGTGCCAGCAGCTCGATACACTATAACACTGAAGCTTTCTTT.

This chain joins TRBV7-2 and TRBJ2-3; 7 bases are shared with TRBD2. J gave up 2 bases and V 1 base, and 3 bases lay outside the gene matches. The CDR3 totals 15 residues. Germline V CDR1 and CDR2: SGHTA, FQGNSA. DNA for the CDR3: TGTGCCAGCAGCTTAGAGGGAGGGACCACAGATACGCAGTATTTT. It encodes CASSLEGGTTDTQYF.

V and J are TRBV30 and TRBJ2-6, with TRBD2 as a possible D gene (5 bases). Deletions cut 6 bases from V and 2 bases from J, with 8 bases between. The V gene's germline CDR1 is GTSNPN and CDR2 SVGIG (reference sequence). This CDR3 contains 13 residues. CDR3 region: CACKGAGANVLTF. The CDR3 bases are TGTGCCTGTAAGGGAGCTGGGGCCAACGTCCTGACTTTC. Based on the CDR3 plus reference TRBV30 and TRBJ2-6, the full variable domain is SQTIHQWPATLVQPVGSPLSLECTVEGTSNPNLYWYRQAAGRGLQLLFYSVGIGQISSEVPQNLSASRPQDRQFILSSKKLLLSDSGFYLCACKGAGANVLTFGAGSRLTVL.

The chain has TRBV3-1 (or the pseudogene TRBV3-2) and TRBJ1-6, with TRBD1 matching over 9 bases. Per germline, CDR1 LGHDT and CDR2 YNNKEL (reference sequence). Unmatched junction bases numbered 7, after V lost 9 bases and J lost 7 bases. The CDR3 has 14 residues. The CDR3 coding sequence is TGTGCCAGAGTAGGTGGGACAGGGAATTCACCCCTCCACTTT. Translating it yields CARVGGTGNSPLHF.

The chain is built from TRBV5-1 and TRBJ1-1; weak D call: TRBD1 (5 bases). Between the trimmed V and J ends, which lost 1 base and 4 bases, there was a span of 17 bases. CDR1 is SGHRS and CDR2 is YFSETQ in the germline V gene. This CDR3 is 16 amino acids long. The CDR3 protein is CASSLRQGRRGTEAFF. CDR3 bases: TGCGCCAGCAGCTTGAGGCAGGGTAGGAGAGGCACTGAAGCTTTCTTT. The variable domain in full, completed from reference TRBV5-1 and TRBJ1-1, reads KAGVTQTPRYLIKTRGQQVTLSCSPISGHRSVSWYQQTPGQGLQFLFEYFSETQRNKGNFPGRFSGRQFSNSRSEMNVSTLELGDSALYLCASSLRQGRRGTEAFFGQGTRLTVV.

The chain employs TRBV28 and TRBJ1-4; 7 positions match TRBD1. Germline V gene sequence: CDR1 MDHEN, CDR2 SYDVKM. V shed 5 bases and J 4 bases; nucleotides not matched to a gene: 7. The CDR3 has 15 amino acids. CDR3 loop: CASSPLGQYNEKLFF. The CDR3, as DNA: TGTGCCAGCAGTCCCCTGGGACAGTATAATGAAAAACTGTTTTTT.

The chain uses TRBV9 and TRBJ2-3; 8 nucleotides line up with TRBD1. The CDR3 is 15 residues long. Germline V gene data show CDR1 as SGDLS and CDR2 as YYNGEE. J was trimmed by 6 bases and V by 4 bases; bases with no gene match: 10. The CDR3 region is CASSPSGQDADTQYF. The CDR3 DNA reads TGTGCCAGCAGCCCCTCGGGACAGGATGCGGATACGCAGTATTTT.

This clone came up once. CDR3 in amino acids: CATSESSGGSSGYTF. CDR3 in DNA: TGTGCCACCAGTGAATCCTCAGGGGGCTCTTCTGGCTACACCTTC. V gene TRBV24-1 combines with J gene TRBJ1-2; 8 positions agree with TRBD1. The CDR3 contains 15 residues. CDR1 is KGHDR, CDR2 SFDVKD, per germline. The V gene end was trimmed by 4 bases and the J gene end by 7 bases; junction bases not matched to a gene: 10.

This clone was seen just once. This chain uses TRBV19 with TRBJ2-5; 11 nucleotides match TRBD2. There are 16 residues in the CDR3. CDR1 LNHDA and CDR2 SQIVND come from the germline V gene (reference sequence). The V gene end was trimmed by 5 bases and the J gene end by 5 bases; junction bases not matched to a gene: 10. CDR3 nucleotide sequence: TGTGCCAGTAGTTCACGGACTAGCGGGCGGCGGGAGACCCAGTACTTC. Its translation: CASSSRTSGRRETQYF. The entire variable domain, with the rest obtained from reference TRBV19 and TRBJ2-5, is as follows: DGGITQSPKYLFRKEGQNVTLSCEQNLNHDAMYWYRQDPGQGLRLIYYSQIVNDFQKGDIAEGYSVSREKKESFPLTVTSAQKNPTAFYLCASSSRTSGRRETQYFGPGTRLLVL.

The chain uses TRBV27 and TRBJ1-1; weak D call: TRBD1 (5 bases). Trimming removed 8 bases at V and 5 bases at J, with 12 bases between. This CDR3 is built from 12 residues. Germline CDR1 and CDR2: MNHEY and SMNVEV (reference sequence). The CDR3 coding sequence is TGTGCCAGCGGACGGGAGGGGACTGAAGCTTTCTTT. Its translation is CASGREGTEAFF.

The rearrangement joins TRBV5-1 to TRBJ2-3; 10 positions match TRBD2. Germline assignment: CDR1 SGHRS and CDR2 YFSETQ. This CDR3 comprises 17 residues. With 3 bases clipped from V and 3 bases from J, the junction kept 10 bases outside the gene matches. For the CDR3, the DNA is TGCGCCAGCAGCTCCTTCCTAGCGGGAGTTGGGACAGATACGCAGTATTTT. Protein: CASSSFLAGVGTDTQYF.

The J gene is TRBJ2-1, the V gene TRBV4-2; D remains unclear. This CDR3 spans 14 amino acids. V lost 0 bases and J lost 7, with 10 bases in between. From germline, CDR1 is LGHNA and CDR2 YNFKEQ. Here the CDR3 reads CASSQDWATNEQFF. CDR3 nucleotide sequence: TGTGCCAGCAGCCAAGATTGGGCTACTAATGAGCAGTTCTTC.

This sequence joins TRBV28 and TRBJ2-5; D possibly corresponds to TRBD2 (6 bases). The CDR3 has 12 residues. Germline V gives CDR1 MDHEN, CDR2 SYDVKM. Trimming took off 8 bases at V and 0 bases at J, with 7 bases between the two ends. In DNA form, the CDR3 reads TGTGCCAGCGCGGGGTACCAAGAGACCCAGTACTTC. This encodes CASAGYQETQYF.

A single count supports this clone. The chain has TRBV5-5 and TRBJ2-2, with D possibly TRBD2 on 7 matching bases. Germline CDR1 and CDR2: SGHKS and YYEKEE (reference sequence). Between the trimmed V and J ends, which lost 0 bases and 3 bases, there was a span of 12 bases. CDR3 length: 16 amino acids. CDR3 nucleotide sequence: TGTGCCAGCAGCTTGGATGGCGGGGGCTACACCGGGGAGCTGTTTTTT. This sequence encodes CASSLDGGGYTGELFF.

The V gene is TRBV5-1, the J gene TRBJ2-5; 12 bases are shared with TRBD2. V lost 0 bases and J lost 5; bases outside the gene matches: 8. This CDR3 spans 17 amino acids. Per the germline V gene, CDR1 is SGHRS and CDR2 is YFSETQ. The CDR3 loop is CASSLGPSGGAGETQYF. The CDR3 coding sequence is TGCGCCAGCAGCTTGGGTCCTAGCGGGGGGGCCGGGGAGACCCAGTACTTC.